The entry that follows covers one T cell receptor beta chain sequence. The source of the sample is a study of OX40 agonist ivuxolimab in advanced cancers. Across the study: Those enrolled were 82.7% male, with a mean age of approximately 60 years and ages from roughly 20 to 85. Allowance was made for prior anti-PD-1, anti-PD-L1 or anti-CTLA-4 therapy, and about 37% had some.

Assay: immunoSEQ multiplex PCR; the TCRdb copy retains only in-frame clones and omits some. The sample consists of nearly 50,000 clones, 80% to 95% of them appearing once. With V trimmed by 2 bases and J by 5 bases, 5 bases remained unmatched. The CDR3 covers 15 residues. Germline V gene sequence: CDR1 WNHNN, CDR2 SYGVQD (reference sequence). Blood sampling took place at baseline, cycle 4 day 1, and cycle 7 day 1. The sequences come from CD4+ or CD8+ T cells sorted from blood, collected in a trial of the OX40 agonist ivuxolimab. The sequence was obtained from an adult with an advanced solid tumor such as melanoma, head and neck, liver or kidney cancer. This rearrangement joins TRBV10-1 to TRBJ2-1; the match to TRBD1 covers 8 bases. In DNA, the CDR3 is TGCGCCAGCAGTGAGCGAAGGACAGGGAACAATGAGCAGTTCTTC. It encodes CASSERRTGNNEQFF.